The 23 T cell receptor beta chains below all came from one sample that was sequenced in a study of breast tumors, draining lymph nodes, adjacent tissues. Axillary draining lymph nodes of breast cancer patients supplied the node samples. TCRdb independently ran MiXCR on the multiplex PCR reads; one entry per CDR3 protein. This table holds roughly 130,000 distinct CDR3 sequences, just under 20% found once. Sequencing was carried out using axillary lymph node tissue. Source of these receptors: a female donor with breast cancer. Some clones in this sample may be carry-over from other donors' samples.

This clonotype occurred many times. J is TRBJ1-5 and V is TRBV9; D gene unclear. Germline CDR1 SGDLS, CDR2 YYNGEE. V was trimmed by 1 base and J by 3 bases, leaving 14 bases between them. The CDR3 runs to 16 residues. The CDR3: CASSVKLSRHNQPQHF. The CDR3 DNA reads as TGTGCCAGCAGCGTAAAACTGAGCAGGCACAATCAGCCCCAGCATTTT. The full variable domain, rest sourced from reference TRBV9 and TRBJ1-5, is DSGVTQTPKHLITATGQRVTLRCSPRSGDLSVYWYQQSLDQGLQFLIQYYNGEERAKGNILERFSAQQFPDLHSELNLSSLELGDSALYFCASSVKLSRHNQPQHFGDGTRLSIL.

The J gene is TRBJ1-6, the V gene TRBV18; weak D call: TRBD1 (5 bases). The CDR3 is 16 residues long. V was pared by 6 bases and J by 9 bases, with 21 bases between. CDR1 is KGHSH, CDR2 LQKENI, per germline. CDR3 DNA sequence: TGTGCCAGCTCCCGGGACCTCACCCGAGAAACTTCACCCCTCCACTTT. Encoded protein: CASSRDLTRETSPLHF.

This clonotype was found many times. The rearrangement links TRBV24-1 to TRBJ2-3; D call uncertain. The length of the CDR3 is 14 residues. The germline gives CDR1 KGHDR, CDR2 SFDVKD. Trimming stripped 8 bases from V and 2 bases from J, with 13 bases between. CDR3 DNA sequence: TGTGCCACCAAGGCAGGCGGCCCCACAGATACGCAGTATTTT. Translating it yields CATKAGGPTDTQYF.

This clonotype was seen at least ten times. CDR3 in DNA: TGCGCCAGCAGCTCGAGCGGACAGTTTGGATCACCCCTCCACTTT. Its protein product is CASSSSGQFGSPLHF. The chain joins TRBV5-1 to TRBJ1-6; D perhaps matches TRBD1 (6 bases). Germline loops: CDR1 SGHRS, CDR2 YFSETQ. The CDR3 has 15 residues. Trimming stripped 3 bases from V and 10 bases from J, with 17 bases between.

This clonotype came up a few times. This chain connects TRBV28 to TRBJ1-6, with 7 bases aligning to TRBD1. V shed 6 bases, J shed 6 bases, and the junction held 5 bases outside the gene matches. CDR1 MDHEN and CDR2 SYDVKM come from the germline V gene. CDR3 length: 14 amino acids. The chain's CDR3 is CASRSGTANSPLHF. The CDR3 DNA reads as TGTGCCAGCAGATCCGGGACAGCTAATTCACCCCTCCACTTT.

CDR3 nucleotide sequence: TGTGCCAGCAGTGAGCTGGGTCCCGCGCCCGACACCGGGGAGCTGTTTTTT. Translation: CASSELGPAPDTGELFF. The V gene is TRBV6-1, the J gene TRBJ2-2, with D hard to call. V gave up 3 bases and J gave up 3 bases, with 17 bases separating them. Germline loops: CDR1 MNHNS, CDR2 SASEGT. The CDR3 length is 17 residues.

This clonotype was seen ten or more times. The J gene is TRBJ2-5, the V gene TRBV6-2 or TRBV6-3; D is uncertain. The CDR3 runs 13 residues. V was clipped by 0 bases and J by 2 bases, with 4 bases between them. The germline gives CDR1 MNHEY, CDR2 SVGEGT. The CDR3 here is CASSYSVQETQYF. As DNA, the CDR3 is TGTGCCAGCAGTTACTCGGTTCAAGAGACCCAGTACTTC.

This clonotype was found many times. The CDR3 here is CSARRQGADTQYF. The CDR3 coding sequence is TGCAGTGCTAGACGCCAGGGTGCAGATACGCAGTATTTT. The rearrangement links TRBV20-1 to TRBJ2-3; tentative D call: TRBD1 (5 bases). The CDR3 runs to 13 residues. In germline, CDR1 is DFQATT, CDR2 SNEGSKA (reference sequence). Deletions cut 2 bases from V and 4 bases from J, with 10 bases between.

On this clonotype: A much larger clone lies one base from this, so it may be a read error. The rearrangement uses TRBV7-9 and TRBJ2-3, with TRBD2 matching 12 bases. Looked up from germline, CDR1 is SEHNR and CDR2 is FQNEAQ (reference sequence). The CDR3 consists of 14 residues. The CDR3 coding sequence is TGTGCCTGCAGCAGGCTAGCGGGGGGGTATACGCAGTATTTT. Amino acid sequence: CACSRLAGGYTQYF.

At least ten counts were recorded for this clonotype. V is TRBV2 and J is TRBJ2-2, with a possible D match to TRBD2 (6 bases). CDR1 and CDR2 (germline): SNHLY, FYNNEI. The CDR3 length is 15 residues. V lost 2 bases to trimming and J lost 7 bases, with 14 bases between them. CDR3 residues: CASSETAGLGGELFF. For the CDR3, the DNA is TGTGCCAGCAGTGAAACCGCGGGACTGGGCGGGGAGCTGTTTTTT.

About this clonotype: This sequence may be a read error, since a much larger clone differs from it by one base. This chain connects TRBV7-2 to TRBJ2-5; possible D gene TRBD1, 5 bases. Germline lookup yields CDR1 SGHTA and CDR2 FQGNSA. CDR3 length: 14 amino acids. This CDR3 reads CASSGALYQGTQYF. In nucleotides, the CDR3 is TGTGCCAGTAGTGGGGCACTGTACCAAGGGACCCAGTACTTC.

In this sample, this clonotype turned up many times. V gene TRBV24-1 combines with J gene TRBJ1-6; 7 nucleotides line up with TRBD1. The ends lost 3 bases at V and 4 bases at J; junction bases unmatched: 8. Per the germline V gene, CDR1 is KGHDR and CDR2 is SFDVKD. The CDR3 sequence is 17 residues long. This chain's CDR3 is CATSDTRDSLYNSPLHF. The CDR3 coding sequence is TGTGCCACCAGTGATACACGGGACAGCTTATATAATTCACCCCTCCACTTT.

As regards this clonotype: This clone may be a read error of a much larger clone one base away. The conserved phenylalanine or tryptophan normally closing the CDR3 is absent here, so this likely arose from a read error. The chain carries TRBV5-6 and TRBJ1-2, with a weak D call TRBD1 (6 bases). Trimming left V 0 bases short and J 11 bases short, with 14 bases between. This CDR3 has 13 residues. Germline assignment: CDR1 SGHDT and CDR2 YYEEEE. The CDR3 DNA reads as TGTGCCAGCAGCTTGGGGCCCGACACAGGGTACACCATC. Protein: CASSLGPDTGYTI.

This clonotype was counted ten times or more. As DNA, the CDR3 is TGTGCCAGCAGTGAAGGCCGGGACAGGGGTCAGCCCCAGCATTTT. Protein: CASSEGRDRGQPQHF. J is TRBJ1-5 and V is TRBV6-1, with 10 bases aligning to TRBD1. With 1 base clipped from V and 6 bases from J, the junction kept 3 bases outside the gene matches. CDR3 length: 15 residues. Germline CDR1 reads MNHNS; CDR2 reads SASEGT.

This clonotype was counted many times. The genes are TRBV19 and TRBJ2-2; D is perhaps TRBD1 or TRBD2 (5 bases each). Germline V gene lookup returns CDR1 LNHDA and CDR2 SQIVND (reference sequence). V lost 0 bases and J 5 bases, leaving 16 bases between the germline ends. The length of the CDR3 is 17 residues. The CDR3 DNA follows: TGTGCCAGTAGTATAGATAGTTATCACGGGGCTACCGGGGAGCTGTTTTTT. Protein sequence: CASSIDSYHGATGELFF.

In its sample, this clonotype was seen a few times. The gene calls are TRBV25-1 and TRBJ2-6, with 10 bases lining up with TRBD1. CDR1 is MGHDK and CDR2 is SYGVNS in the germline V gene. The junction had 3 bases not matched to a gene; V was cut back by 1 base and J by 0 bases. This CDR3 contains 18 residues. The CDR3: CASSEFWDRGSGANVLTF. As DNA, the CDR3 is TGTGCCAGCAGTGAATTCTGGGACAGGGGCTCTGGGGCCAACGTCCTGACTTTC.

This clonotype was picked up many times. V and J are TRBV20-1 and TRBJ2-1; possibly TRBD2 for D (5 bases). The V gene lost 7 bases and the J gene lost 3 bases, with 13 bases spanning the gap. This CDR3 spans 13 amino acids. Germline V gene lookup returns CDR1 DFQATT and CDR2 SNEGSKA (reference sequence). This CDR3 is CSVLAKFYNEQFF. The CDR3 nucleotides read TGCAGTGTCCTAGCCAAATTCTACAATGAGCAGTTCTTC.

This clonotype appeared many times. The chain combines TRBV9 with TRBJ2-1, with a tentative D call TRBD2 (6 bases). The CDR3 totals 14 residues. Trimming shortened V by 2 bases and J by 6 bases, and 12 bases separated the two germline ends. Germline lookup yields CDR1 SGDLS and CDR2 YYNGEE. CDR3 region: CASSVLTSSNEQFF. CDR3 in DNA: TGTGCCAGCAGCGTTTTGACTAGTAGCAATGAGCAGTTCTTC. Complete variable domain (other parts from reference TRBV9 and TRBJ2-1): DSGVTQTPKHLITATGQRVTLRCSPRSGDLSVYWYQQSLDQGLQFLIQYYNGEERAKGNILERFSAQQFPDLHSELNLSSLELGDSALYFCASSVLTSSNEQFFGPGTRLTVL.

This clonotype was recorded many times. The CDR3 region has the DNA TGTGCCAGCAGTGAAGCCGAAGGACACTATGGCTACACCTTC. Protein: CASSEAEGHYGYTF. The genes are TRBV2 and TRBJ1-2; D is unclear. This CDR3 is 14 amino acids long. V lost 0 bases and J 3 bases, leaving 8 bases between the germline ends. CDR1 is SNHLY, CDR2 FYNNEI, per germline.

Points on this clonotype: No conserved phenylalanine or tryptophan is present at the end of the CDR3, so a read error is the likely explanation. DNA of the CDR3: TGTGCCACCGCTTCTTACAGGAAGGCTTACAAGCAGTACCTC. Protein sequence: CATASYRKAYKQYL. The chain joins TRBV24-1 to TRBJ2-7, with a possible D match to TRBD1 (5 bases). The germline V gene encodes CDR1 KGHDR and CDR2 SFDVKD. The CDR3 spans 14 residues. Trimming removed 9 bases from V and 8 bases from J, with 22 bases in between.

About this clonotype itself: A much larger clone sits a single nucleotide away, making a read error possible. The chain employs TRBV5-5 and TRBJ2-5; maybe TRBD1 (6 bases). Trimming removed 1 base at V and 6 bases at J, with 16 bases between. Germline CDR1 is SGHKS and CDR2 is YYEKEE (reference sequence). The CDR3 extends over 15 amino acids. This CDR3 reads CASSLNRDDRKTQYF. Written as DNA, the CDR3 is TGTGCCAGCAGCTTGAACAGGGACGACCGTAAGACCCAGTACTTC.

This clonotype was picked up many times. The gene calls are TRBV7-3 and TRBJ2-3; a weak D match, TRBD1 (6 bases). Trimming left V 5 bases short and J 3 bases short, with 12 bases between. CDR1 is SGHTA and CDR2 is FQGTGA in the germline V gene. The CDR3 has 14 residues. The CDR3 protein is CASSPGHITDTQYF. The CDR3 bases are TGTGCCAGCAGCCCGGGACACATAACAGATACGCAGTATTTT.

This clonotype was detected many times. The rearrangement uses TRBV4-1 and TRBJ2-2; D not resolved. V was shortened by 0 bases and J by 4 bases, with 12 bases between the two germline ends. CDR1 and CDR2 (germline): MGHRA, YSYEKL. The CDR3 loop spans 16 amino acids. CDR3 coding DNA: TGCGCCAGCAGCCAAGAAGTTGGAGTTCGCACCGGGGAGCTGTTTTTT. Its protein is CASSQEVGVRTGELFF.